The sequence of this T cell receptor (beta chain) was determined in a study of vaccination and CD4 T cells after COVID-19. General study findings and limits: Post-vaccination, and not before, a median 86.3% of reactive clones appeared in convalescent patients. Relatively small numbers of convalescent patients were studied, with no early post-infection timepoints included.

The treatment: roughly 11-day PBMC culture with coronavirus spike peptide pools or control peptides (ViraFEST assay). During the years 2011-2018, before the COVID-19 pandemic, the unexposed donor's CD4+ T cells were collected. At the Johns Hopkins FTIC core, DNA taken from cultured CD4+ T cells was sequenced by way of the Oncomine TCR Beta short-read assay. TCRdb re-derived calls from the PCR reads in MiXCR, one entry per CDR3 protein. In the table there are about 7,200 distinct CDR3 sequences, roughly 43% of which are singletons. The V end lost 4 bases, the J end lost 2 bases, and 11 bases lay between the germline ends. CDR1 SQVTM and CDR2 ANQGSEA come from the germline V gene. This CDR3 is 13 amino acids long. A word on this clonotype: Its antigen is as yet unknown.

The sequenced material came from CD4+ T cells from blood, cultured in vitro. This receptor was obtained from a human donor in good health. The chain recombines TRBV29-1 with TRBJ1-1; no reliable D call. The CDR3 DNA sequence: TGCAGCGTTGCCGTCAACTCCAACACTGAAGCTTTCTTT. Translation: CSVAVNSNTEAFF.